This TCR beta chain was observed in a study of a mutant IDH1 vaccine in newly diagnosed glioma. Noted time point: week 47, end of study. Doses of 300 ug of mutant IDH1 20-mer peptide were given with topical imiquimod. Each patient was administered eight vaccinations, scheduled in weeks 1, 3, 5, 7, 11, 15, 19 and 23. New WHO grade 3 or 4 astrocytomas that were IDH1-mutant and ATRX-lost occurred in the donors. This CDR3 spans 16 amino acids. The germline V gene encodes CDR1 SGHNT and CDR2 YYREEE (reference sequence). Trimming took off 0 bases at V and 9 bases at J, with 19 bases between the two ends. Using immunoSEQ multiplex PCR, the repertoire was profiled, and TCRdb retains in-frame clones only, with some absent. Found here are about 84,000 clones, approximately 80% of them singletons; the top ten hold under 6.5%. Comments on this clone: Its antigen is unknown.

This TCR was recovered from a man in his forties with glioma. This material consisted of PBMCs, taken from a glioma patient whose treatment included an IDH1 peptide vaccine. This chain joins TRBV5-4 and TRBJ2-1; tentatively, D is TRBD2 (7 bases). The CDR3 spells CASSLGRGAEYPEQFF. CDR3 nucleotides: TGTGCCAGCAGCTTGGGACGGGGGGCTGAGTATCCTGAGCAGTTCTTC.